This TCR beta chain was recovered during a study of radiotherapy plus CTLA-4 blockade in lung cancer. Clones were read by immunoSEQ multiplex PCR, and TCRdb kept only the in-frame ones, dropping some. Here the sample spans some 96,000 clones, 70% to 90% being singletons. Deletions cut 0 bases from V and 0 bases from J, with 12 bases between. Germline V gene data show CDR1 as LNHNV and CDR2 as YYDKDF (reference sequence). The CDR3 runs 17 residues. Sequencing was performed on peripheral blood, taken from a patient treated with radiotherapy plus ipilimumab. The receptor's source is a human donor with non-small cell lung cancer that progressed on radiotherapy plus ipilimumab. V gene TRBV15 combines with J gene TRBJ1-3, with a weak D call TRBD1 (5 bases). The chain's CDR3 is CATSRELRAISGNTIYF. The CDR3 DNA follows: TGTGCCACCAGCAGAGAGCTCAGGGCCATCTCTGGAAACACCATATATTTT.